This TCR beta chain was observed in a study of cytomegalovirus exposure and HLA in healthy donors. Trimming took 5 bases from V and 0 from J, leaving 11 bases between them. CDR3 length: 15 residues. Looked up from germline, CDR1 is SGHKS and CDR2 is YYEKEE (reference sequence). The PCR was carried out with 60 Vbeta primers and 13 Jbeta primers. Only in-frame clones appear in the TCRdb table, and some are missing; sequencing was by immunoSEQ multiplex PCR. The sample lists 90,000 to 120,000 clones, around three quarters seen once, with around 4% in the top ten. The sequenced sample consisted of PBMCs. The receptor was isolated from a female donor in good health and CMV-seropositive. The chain joins TRBV5-5 to TRBJ1-4; D is unresolved. DNA of the CDR3: TGTGCCAGCAGGGAAAGACATGCAACTAATGAAAAACTGTTTTTT. Translating gives CASRERHATNEKLFF.